Listed below are T cell receptor beta chains from one sample, sequenced in a study of B cell selection in AIRE deficiency. Produced via immunoSEQ multiplex PCR; TCRdb's table is partial and in-frame only. The sample includes 5,200 or so clones, more than 75% of them seen just once. Sequenced sample: Tregs sorted from PBMCs. Receptors originate from a human donor with AIRE deficiency. CDR3s include the opening cysteine and the closing phenylalanine or tryptophan. D genes are given only for firm matches. A row's size may be missing; if present it is once, few, many or a size class.

j_gene: TRBJ2-5
v_gene: TRBV5-8
d_gene: -
abundance: -
CDR3nt: TGTGCCACCCAATCCTTACAGGGAGGTAGTACGGAGACCCAGTACTTC
CDR3aa: CATQSLQGGSTETQYF

j_gene: TRBJ2-1
v_gene: TRBV11-3
d_gene: -
abundance: -
CDR3nt: TGTGCCAGCAGTCGGGCGGTAGTTAGTACTGAGCAGTTCTTC
CDR3aa: CASSRAVVSTEQFF

j_gene: TRBJ2-3
v_gene: TRBV7-8
d_gene: TRBD1
abundance: -
CDR3nt: TGTGCCAGCAGCTCGGGACAGGGGGCAGATACGCAGTATTTT
CDR3aa: CASSSGQGADTQYF

j_gene: TRBJ2-5
v_gene: TRBV19
d_gene: TRBD2
abundance: -
CDR3nt: TGTGCCAGTAGCCATTGGGCGGGGGGCTCAGAGACCCAGTACTTC
CDR3aa: CASSHWAGGSETQYF

j_gene: TRBJ2-5
v_gene: TRBV2
d_gene: -
abundance: -
CDR3nt: TGTGCCAGCAAAAACATGGGGGGGACACCCGAGACCCAGTACTTC
CDR3aa: CASKNMGGTPETQYF

j_gene: TRBJ1-2
v_gene: TRBV11-3
d_gene: TRBD1
abundance: once
CDR3nt: TGTGCCAGCAGCTTGAGACAGGGTGATGGCTACACCTTC
CDR3aa: CASSLRQGDGYTF

j_gene: TRBJ2-3
v_gene: TRBV7-4
d_gene: TRBD1
abundance: -
CDR3nt: TGTGCCAGCAGTACCCGGCACAGGGGGCGATCAGATACGCAGTATTTT
CDR3aa: CASSTRHRGRSDTQYF

j_gene: TRBJ2-7
v_gene: TRBV7-9
d_gene: -
abundance: -
CDR3nt: TGTGCCAGCAGCTTTAACTTCCCGGGGGCCGAGCAGTACTTC
CDR3aa: CASSFNFPGAEQYF

j_gene: TRBJ1-6
v_gene: TRBV5-5
d_gene: TRBD1
abundance: -
CDR3nt: TGTGCCAGCAGCAGGACAGGGGGCCGTCTATATTCACCCCTCCACTTT
CDR3aa: CASSRTGGRLYSPLHF

j_gene: TRBJ2-5
v_gene: TRBV5-6
d_gene: -
abundance: -
CDR3nt: TGTGCCAGCAGCTTGGCCTTCCAAGAGACCCAGTACTTC
CDR3aa: CASSLAFQETQYF

j_gene: TRBJ2-7
v_gene: TRBV14
d_gene: TRBD2
abundance: -
CDR3nt: TGTGCCAGCAGCCGACTAGCTTCCTACGAGCAGTACTTC
CDR3aa: CASSRLASYEQYF

j_gene: TRBJ1-1
v_gene: TRBV18
d_gene: TRBD1
abundance: -
CDR3nt: TGTGCCAGCTCGGGGACAGGGAAGAACACTGAAGCTTTCTTT
CDR3aa: CASSGTGKNTEAFF

j_gene: TRBJ2-3
v_gene: TRBV5-4
d_gene: TRBD2
abundance: -
CDR3nt: TGTGCCAGCAGCTCTCGACTAGCGGGGGGAGGGGGCACAGATACGCAGTATTTT
CDR3aa: CASSSRLAGGGGTDTQYF

j_gene: TRBJ1-5
v_gene: TRBV18
d_gene: TRBD1
abundance: once
CDR3nt: TGTGCCAGCTCACCGGGACAGTTCAATCAGCCCCAGCATTTT
CDR3aa: CASSPGQFNQPQHF

j_gene: TRBJ2-7
v_gene: TRBV5-1
d_gene: -
abundance: -
CDR3nt: TGCGCCAGCAGCTTGGAATCCTTGGGACAGCAGTACTTC
CDR3aa: CASSLESLGQQYF

j_gene: TRBJ1-5
v_gene: TRBV28
d_gene: -
abundance: -
CDR3nt: TGTGCCAGCAGTTTGCGGGGAGGTCAGCCCCAGCATTTT
CDR3aa: CASSLRGGQPQHF

j_gene: TRBJ2-7
v_gene: TRBV7-2
d_gene: -
abundance: -
CDR3nt: TGTGCCAGCAGCCCCCCATATCGTGAGCAGTACTTC
CDR3aa: CASSPPYREQYF

j_gene: TRBJ2-6
v_gene: TRBV21-1
d_gene: -
abundance: -
CDR3nt: TGTGCCAGCAGCAAAGGGGGGAGAGCTGGGGCCAACGTCCTGACTTTC
CDR3aa: CASSKGGRAGANVLTF

j_gene: TRBJ2-5
v_gene: TRBV12-5
d_gene: TRBD2
abundance: -
CDR3nt: TGTGCTAGTGGGAAACCGGGGGGACTCCAAGAGACCCAGTACTTC
CDR3aa: CASGKPGGLQETQYF

j_gene: TRBJ2-7
v_gene: TRBV18
d_gene: -
abundance: once
CDR3nt: TGTGCCAGCTCACCACCTGGGAGCTCCTACGAGCAGTACTTC
CDR3aa: CASSPPGSSYEQYF

j_gene: TRBJ1-1
v_gene: TRBV10-3
d_gene: -
abundance: -
CDR3nt: TGTGCCATCACTAGAATGCTAAACACTGAAGCTTTCTTT
CDR3aa: CAITRMLNTEAFF

j_gene: TRBJ1-1
v_gene: TRBV10-2
d_gene: -
abundance: -
CDR3nt: TGCGCCAGCAGTGAGTCGACACAGATTAAGGGAGCTTTCTTT
CDR3aa: CASSESTQIKGAFF

j_gene: TRBJ2-4
v_gene: TRBV5-1
d_gene: TRBD1
abundance: -
CDR3nt: TGCGCCAGCAGCTTCTTAAGACAGGGTGCCAAAAACATTCAGTACTTC
CDR3aa: CASSFLRQGAKNIQYF

j_gene: TRBJ2-1
v_gene: TRBV7-8
d_gene: TRBD2
abundance: few
CDR3nt: TGTGCCAGCAGCTTAGGGGGGGGCAATGAGCAGTTCTTC
CDR3aa: CASSLGGGNEQFF

j_gene: TRBJ1-1
v_gene: TRBV30
d_gene: -
abundance: -
CDR3nt: TGTGCCTGGACCCCGGGACGGTTATTTATGAACACTGAAGCTTTCTTT
CDR3aa: CAWTPGRLFMNTEAFF

j_gene: TRBJ1-2
v_gene: TRBV5-6
d_gene: TRBD1
abundance: -
CDR3nt: TGTGCCAGCAGCTTTCTAACCGGGACAGTCAGGATCTATGGCTACACCTTC
CDR3aa: CASSFLTGTVRIYGYTF

j_gene: TRBJ2-1
v_gene: TRBV23-1
d_gene: -
abundance: -
CDR3nt: TGCGCCAGCAGTCAATCGTATCAAGACTGGGTCAAGTTCAATGAGCAGTTCTTC
CDR3aa: CASSQSYQDWVKFNEQFF

j_gene: TRBJ2-7
v_gene: TRBV18
d_gene: -
abundance: -
CDR3nt: TGTGCCAGCTCACGCGCGGCTAGCTCCTACGAGCAGTACTTC
CDR3aa: CASSRAASSYEQYF

j_gene: TRBJ2-6
v_gene: TRBV7-8
d_gene: TRBD1
abundance: -
CDR3nt: TGTGCCAGCAGCTTCCGACAGGGGGGGGCCAACGTCCTGACTTTC
CDR3aa: CASSFRQGGANVLTF

j_gene: TRBJ1-2
v_gene: TRBV5-1
d_gene: -
abundance: -
CDR3nt: TGCGCCAGCAGCCAGAGCGGTGGGAGATATGGCTACACCTTC
CDR3aa: CASSQSGGRYGYTF

j_gene: TRBJ2-1
v_gene: TRBV14
d_gene: -
abundance: -
CDR3nt: TGTGCCAGCAGCCCGGAGGGACTCCTATCGGAGCAGTTCTTC
CDR3aa: CASSPEGLLSEQFF

j_gene: TRBJ2-3
v_gene: TRBV6-6
d_gene: -
abundance: -
CDR3nt: TGTGCCAGCAGTTCACAGGGTTCAGATACGCAGTATTTT
CDR3aa: CASSSQGSDTQYF

j_gene: TRBJ1-2
v_gene: TRBV2
d_gene: TRBD1
abundance: -
CDR3nt: TGTGCCAGCAGCATCCGGACAGGGGGCGGTTACGGCTACACCTTC
CDR3aa: CASSIRTGGGYGYTF

j_gene: TRBJ1-1
v_gene: TRBV7-9
d_gene: TRBD1
abundance: -
CDR3nt: TGTGCCAGCAGCGCCCTGGGACAGGCTAGGTCTGAAGCTTTCTTT
CDR3aa: CASSALGQARSEAFF

j_gene: TRBJ1-2
v_gene: TRBV7-2
d_gene: TRBD1
abundance: -
CDR3nt: TGTGCCAGCAGCTTAGGGGGCCAGGGGGCCCATGGCTACACCTTC
CDR3aa: CASSLGGQGAHGYTF

j_gene: TRBJ1-1
v_gene: TRBV7-9
d_gene: -
abundance: -
CDR3nt: TGTGCCAGCAGCCCTGAGCCGGGATTCAACACTGAAGCTTTCTTT
CDR3aa: CASSPEPGFNTEAFF

j_gene: TRBJ2-1
v_gene: TRBV9
d_gene: -
abundance: once
CDR3nt: TGTGCCAGCAGCGTACGAGCCAACGCAATTGAGCAGTTCTTC
CDR3aa: CASSVRANAIEQFF

j_gene: TRBJ2-5
v_gene: TRBV6-4
d_gene: TRBD2
abundance: -
CDR3nt: TGTGCCAGCAGACGGGGACTAGCGGGGGGGCCCCGACACCAAGAGACCCAGTACTTC
CDR3aa: CASRRGLAGGPRHQETQYF

j_gene: TRBJ1-5
v_gene: TRBV28
d_gene: TRBD1
abundance: few
CDR3nt: TGTGCCAGCAGTTTGACAGGGAAGGTTCCTCAGCCCCAGCATTTT
CDR3aa: CASSLTGKVPQPQHF

j_gene: TRBJ2-2
v_gene: TRBV28
d_gene: TRBD1
abundance: -
CDR3nt: TGTGCCAGCAAACGAAGACCCGGGACAGGGGGGTCCGGGGAGCTGTTTTTT
CDR3aa: CASKRRPGTGGSGELFF

j_gene: TRBJ1-5
v_gene: TRBV19
d_gene: TRBD1
abundance: -
CDR3nt: TGTGCCAGTAGTAGCAGGGGGAGCAATCAGCCCCAGCATTTT
CDR3aa: CASSSRGSNQPQHF

j_gene: TRBJ2-7
v_gene: TRBV5-4
d_gene: TRBD1
abundance: once
CDR3nt: TGTGCCAGCAGCCAACGGACAGGGAAACAATCGGACGAGCAGTACTTC
CDR3aa: CASSQRTGKQSDEQYF

j_gene: TRBJ1-2
v_gene: TRBV9
d_gene: -
abundance: -
CDR3nt: TGTGCCAGCAGCGTAGGGACAAACTATGGCTACACCTTC
CDR3aa: CASSVGTNYGYTF

j_gene: TRBJ2-1
v_gene: TRBV10-3
d_gene: TRBD2
abundance: -
CDR3nt: TGTGCCATCGGGCGGGAGGGGTCCTACAATGAGCAGTTCTTC
CDR3aa: CAIGREGSYNEQFF

j_gene: TRBJ1-6
v_gene: TRBV6-4
d_gene: TRBD1
abundance: -
CDR3nt: TGTGCCAGCAGTTACTCGACAGGGCTAAATTCACCCCTCCACTTT
CDR3aa: CASSYSTGLNSPLHF

j_gene: TRBJ1-5
v_gene: TRBV5-1
d_gene: TRBD1
abundance: -
CDR3nt: TGCGCCAGCAGCTTTGGACAGGGAAGCGATCAGCCCCAGCATTTT
CDR3aa: CASSFGQGSDQPQHF

j_gene: TRBJ2-5
v_gene: TRBV15
d_gene: -
abundance: -
CDR3nt: TGTGCCACCAGCAGAGGAGACTCACAAGAGACCCAGTACTTC
CDR3aa: CATSRGDSQETQYF

j_gene: TRBJ1-1
v_gene: TRBV21-1
d_gene: -
abundance: -
CDR3nt: TGTGCCAGCAGCAATAAGAGAGTACCGGACACTGAAGCTTTCTTT
CDR3aa: CASSNKRVPDTEAFF

j_gene: TRBJ1-1
v_gene: TRBV9
d_gene: -
abundance: -
CDR3nt: TGTGCCAGCAGCAGGCCGAATGGGGGCGCGGCTTTCTTT
CDR3aa: CASSRPNGGAAFF

j_gene: TRBJ1-1
v_gene: TRBV6-6
d_gene: -
abundance: -
CDR3nt: TGTGCCAGCAGCCGATCACAGGGTACTGAAGCTTTCTTT
CDR3aa: CASSRSQGTEAFF